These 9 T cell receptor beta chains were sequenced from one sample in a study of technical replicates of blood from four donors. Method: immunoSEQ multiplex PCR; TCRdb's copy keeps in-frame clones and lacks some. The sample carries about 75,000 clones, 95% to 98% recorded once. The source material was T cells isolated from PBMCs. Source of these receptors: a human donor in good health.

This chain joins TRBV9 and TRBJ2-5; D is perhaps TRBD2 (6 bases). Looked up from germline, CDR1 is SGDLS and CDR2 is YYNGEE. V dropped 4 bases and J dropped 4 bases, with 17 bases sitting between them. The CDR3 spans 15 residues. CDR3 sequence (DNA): TGTGCCAGCAGCCTGTGGGACTCCCAAGGAGAGACCCAGTACTTC. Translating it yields CASSLWDSQGETQYF.

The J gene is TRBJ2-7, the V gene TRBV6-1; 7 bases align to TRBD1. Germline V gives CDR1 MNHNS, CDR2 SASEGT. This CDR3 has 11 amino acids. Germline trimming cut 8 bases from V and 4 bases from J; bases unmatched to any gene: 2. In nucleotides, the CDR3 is TGTGCCAGCGGGACAGCTTACGAGCAGTACTTC. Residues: CASGTAYEQYF.

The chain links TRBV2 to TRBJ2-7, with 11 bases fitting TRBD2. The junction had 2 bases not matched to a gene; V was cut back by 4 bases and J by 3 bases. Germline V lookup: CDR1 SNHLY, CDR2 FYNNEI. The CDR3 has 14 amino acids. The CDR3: CASSVGLADYEQYF. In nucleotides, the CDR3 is TGTGCCAGCAGTGTGGGACTAGCGGACTACGAGCAGTACTTC.

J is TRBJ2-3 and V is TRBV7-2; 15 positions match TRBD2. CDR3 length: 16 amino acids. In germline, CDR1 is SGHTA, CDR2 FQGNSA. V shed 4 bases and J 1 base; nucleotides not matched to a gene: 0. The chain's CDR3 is CASSWTSGGGTDTQYF. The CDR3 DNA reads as TGTGCCAGCAGCTGGACTAGCGGGGGGGGCACAGATACGCAGTATTTT.

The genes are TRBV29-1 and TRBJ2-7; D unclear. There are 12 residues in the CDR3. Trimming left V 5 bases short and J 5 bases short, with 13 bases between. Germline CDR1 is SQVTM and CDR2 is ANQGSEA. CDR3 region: CSVSVEQHEQYF. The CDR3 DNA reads TGCAGCGTTTCTGTGGAGCAGCACGAGCAGTACTTC.

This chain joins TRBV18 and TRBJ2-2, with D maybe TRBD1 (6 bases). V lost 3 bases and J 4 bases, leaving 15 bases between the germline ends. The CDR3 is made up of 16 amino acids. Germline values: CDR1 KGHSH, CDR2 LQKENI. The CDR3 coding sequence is TGTGCCAGCTCACCCTCACAGGGTCGCGGCACCGGGGAGCTGTTTTTT. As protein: CASSPSQGRGTGELFF.

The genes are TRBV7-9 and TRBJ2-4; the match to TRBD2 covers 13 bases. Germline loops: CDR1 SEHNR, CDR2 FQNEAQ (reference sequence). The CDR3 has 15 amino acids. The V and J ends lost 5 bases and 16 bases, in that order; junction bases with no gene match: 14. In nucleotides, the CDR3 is TGTGCCAGCAGCGCTGGACTAGCGGGGGTAGAAGTCCCCTACTTC. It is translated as CASSAGLAGVEVPYF.

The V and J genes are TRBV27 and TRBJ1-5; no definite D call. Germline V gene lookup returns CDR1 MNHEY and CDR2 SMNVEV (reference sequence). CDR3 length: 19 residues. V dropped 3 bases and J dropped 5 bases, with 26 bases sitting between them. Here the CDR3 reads CASSLRWRGRRELYQPQHF. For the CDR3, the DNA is TGTGCCAGCAGTTTGCGGTGGCGAGGACGCCGGGAATTGTATCAGCCCCAGCATTTT.

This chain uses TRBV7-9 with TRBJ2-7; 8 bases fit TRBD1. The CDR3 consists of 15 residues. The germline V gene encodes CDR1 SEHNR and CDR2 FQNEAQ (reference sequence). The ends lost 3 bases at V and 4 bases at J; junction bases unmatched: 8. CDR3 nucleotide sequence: TGTGCCAGCAGCTTCTGGTCAGGGGGCGGGTACGAGCAGTACTTC. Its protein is CASSFWSGGGYEQYF. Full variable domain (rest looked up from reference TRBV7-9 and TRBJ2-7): DTGVSQNPRHKITKRGQNVTFRCDPISEHNRLYWYRQTLGQGPEFLTYFQNEAQLEKSRLLSDRFSAERPKGSFSTLEIQRTEQGDSAMYLCASSFWSGGGYEQYFGPGTRLTVT.